This T cell receptor beta chain appears in the sequencing data of a study of T-cell memory formation after mild COVID-19. Whole-study context: TCR clustering was largely donor specific.

This clonotype turned up a few times. Trimming removed 7 bases from V and 2 bases from J, with 21 bases in between. This CDR3 has 17 residues. Looked up from germline, CDR1 is KGHSH and CDR2 is LQKENI. TCRdb called the 5' RACE reads again in MiXCR, with one record for every CDR3 protein. The sample contains 150,000 to 200,000 distinct CDR3 sequences, more than 9% of which appear only once. Sequenced: PBMCs or a T cell subset sorted from them (not recorded which). This chain joins TRBV18 and TRBJ2-4; perhaps D is TRBD1 or TRBD2 (6 bases each). The receptor comes from a man aged 18 to 35 who had mild COVID-19 (a few samples of this study predate the infection). Cell type and time point are not known. The CDR3 here is CASLPLGGGVSKNIQYF. DNA of the CDR3: TGTGCCAGCTTACCCCTGGGGGGCGGCGTCTCCAAAAACATTCAGTACTTC.